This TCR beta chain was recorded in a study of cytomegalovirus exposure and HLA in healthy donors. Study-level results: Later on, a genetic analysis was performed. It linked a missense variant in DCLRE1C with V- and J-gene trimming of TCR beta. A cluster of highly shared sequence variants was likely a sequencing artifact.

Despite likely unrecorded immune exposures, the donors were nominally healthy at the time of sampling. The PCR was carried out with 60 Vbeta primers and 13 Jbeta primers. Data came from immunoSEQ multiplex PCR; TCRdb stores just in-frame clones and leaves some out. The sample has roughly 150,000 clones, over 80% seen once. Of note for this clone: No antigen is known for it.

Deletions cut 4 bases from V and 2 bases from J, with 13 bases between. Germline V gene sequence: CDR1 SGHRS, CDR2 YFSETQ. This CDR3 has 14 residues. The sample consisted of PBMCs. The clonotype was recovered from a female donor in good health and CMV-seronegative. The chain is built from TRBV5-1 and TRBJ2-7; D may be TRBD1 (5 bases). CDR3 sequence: CASSPRTPTYEQYF. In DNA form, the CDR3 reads TGCGCCAGCAGCCCGAGGACACCTACCTACGAGCAGTACTTC.